The 11 T cell receptor beta chains below were found in one sample sequenced in a study of identical twins. In TCRdb, the 5' RACE reads were re-called with MiXCR into one record per CDR3 protein. Among around 530,000 distinct CDR3 sequences listed, 12% to 15% were seen once. These records were also assigned to another study, of yellow fever vaccine responses in identical twins.

Material: CD4+ T cells sorted from blood. Receptor source: a woman under 30 in good health.

This clonotype was seen only a few times. The rearrangement uses TRBV28 and TRBJ2-6; the match to TRBD2 covers 12 bases. With 5 bases clipped from V and 4 bases from J, the junction kept 6 bases outside the gene matches. This CDR3 is built from 17 residues. The germline V gene has CDR1 MDHEN and CDR2 SYDVKM. The CDR3 reads CASSPTSGRGGANVLTF. In DNA, the CDR3 is TGTGCCAGCAGTCCGACTAGCGGGAGAGGCGGGGCCAACGTCCTGACTTTC.

This clonotype was counted a few times. The V gene is TRBV3-1, the J gene TRBJ1-2, with D possibly being TRBD1 (5 bases). The CDR3 length is 14 residues. Germline V lookup: CDR1 LGHDT, CDR2 YNNKEL (reference sequence). V was cut by 5 bases and J by 4 bases, with 14 bases left in between. DNA for the CDR3: TGTGCCAGCAGCTCACAGAGGGGTTTCTATGGCTACACCTTC. It is translated as CASSSQRGFYGYTF.

This clonotype has more than one count but fewer than ten. This chain uses TRBV3-1 with TRBJ2-3, with no clear D. CDR3 length: 14 residues. Germline V CDR1 and CDR2: LGHDT, YNNKEL (reference sequence). Deletions cut 3 bases from V and 6 bases from J, with 13 bases between. CDR3 sequence (DNA): TGTGCCAGCAGCCACGGAATGGGGTCGGATACGCAGTATTTT. Protein product: CASSHGMGSDTQYF.

J is TRBJ2-5 and V is TRBV20-1; 11 bases match TRBD2. CDR3 size: 16 residues. The V segment lost 1 base and the J segment 0 bases; nucleotides outside the gene matches: 4. CDR1 and CDR2 (germline): DFQATT, SNEGSKA (reference sequence). The CDR3, as DNA: TGCAGTGCTAGAGCTCGGACTAGCGGGCACCAAGAGACCCAGTACTTC. It specifies CSARARTSGHQETQYF.

This clonotype showed up just a few times. V and J are TRBV5-1 and TRBJ2-3, with D perhaps matching TRBD1 (5 bases). Per germline, CDR1 SGHRS and CDR2 YFSETQ. Trimming shortened V by 5 bases and J by 0 bases, and 10 bases separated the two germline ends. The CDR3 loop spans 14 amino acids. Here the CDR3 reads CASRSQGSTDTQYF. The CDR3 region has the DNA TGCGCCAGCAGGTCTCAGGGCAGCACAGATACGCAGTATTTT.

This clonotype occurred a few times. This chain joins TRBV2 and TRBJ2-3; 11 nucleotides agree with TRBD2. Germline V lookup: CDR1 SNHLY, CDR2 FYNNEI. Trimming at V came to 8 bases and at J to 3 bases, leaving 7 bases not matched to a gene. This CDR3 region has 15 residues. The chain's CDR3 is CASAATSGKTDTQYF. The CDR3 nucleotides read TGTGCCAGCGCGGCGACTAGCGGGAAGACAGATACGCAGTATTTT.

This chain links TRBV11-1 with TRBJ2-1; TRBD2 agrees at 11 bases. The CDR3 length is 20 residues. With V trimmed by 2 bases and J by 5 bases, 17 bases remained unmatched. From germline, CDR1 is SGHAT and CDR2 FQDESV (reference sequence). The CDR3 DNA is TGTGCCAGCAGCTTAAGACATAGGCTCTTAGCGGGAGGGCCAAACAATGAGCAGTTCTTC. As protein: CASSLRHRLLAGGPNNEQFF.

The genes are TRBV4-2 and TRBJ2-3, with 11 nucleotides matching TRBD2. Germline V lookup: CDR1 LGHNA, CDR2 YNFKEQ. V lost 4 bases to trimming and J lost 6 bases; unmatched junction nucleotides: 9. The CDR3 has 16 residues. The CDR3: CASSPGLAAHSDTQYF. For the CDR3, the DNA is TGTGCCAGCAGCCCGGGACTAGCGGCACACTCGGATACGCAGTATTTT.

This chain connects TRBV5-1 to TRBJ2-5; D is perhaps TRBD1 or TRBD2 (5 bases each). The CDR3 runs to 15 residues. CDR1 SGHRS and CDR2 YFSETQ come from the germline V gene. With 4 bases removed from V and 5 bases from J, the gap between germline ends came to 18 bases. As DNA, the CDR3 is TGCGCCAGCAGCCAACCGGGACCGGTATCGGAGACCCAGTACTTC. Its translation is CASSQPGPVSETQYF.

This clonotype was observed a few times. The chain combines TRBV9 with TRBJ2-1; 8 nucleotides match TRBD2. The V gene's germline CDR1 is SGDLS and CDR2 YYNGEE. The CDR3 totals 14 residues. J was trimmed by 6 bases and V by 3 bases; bases with no gene match: 5. The CDR3 nucleotides read TGTGCCAGCAGCGAAAGGACTAGCTTCAATGAGCAGTTCTTC. Residues: CASSERTSFNEQFF.

This chain uses TRBV5-1 with TRBJ2-7, with 7 bases identical to TRBD2. Germline V gene data show CDR1 as SGHRS and CDR2 as YFSETQ. The junction had 8 bases not matched to a gene; V was cut back by 2 bases and J by 3 bases. CDR3 length: 15 residues. CDR3 amino acids: CASSLNREGLYEQYF. DNA of the CDR3: TGCGCCAGCAGCTTAAATAGGGAGGGCCTCTACGAGCAGTACTTC.